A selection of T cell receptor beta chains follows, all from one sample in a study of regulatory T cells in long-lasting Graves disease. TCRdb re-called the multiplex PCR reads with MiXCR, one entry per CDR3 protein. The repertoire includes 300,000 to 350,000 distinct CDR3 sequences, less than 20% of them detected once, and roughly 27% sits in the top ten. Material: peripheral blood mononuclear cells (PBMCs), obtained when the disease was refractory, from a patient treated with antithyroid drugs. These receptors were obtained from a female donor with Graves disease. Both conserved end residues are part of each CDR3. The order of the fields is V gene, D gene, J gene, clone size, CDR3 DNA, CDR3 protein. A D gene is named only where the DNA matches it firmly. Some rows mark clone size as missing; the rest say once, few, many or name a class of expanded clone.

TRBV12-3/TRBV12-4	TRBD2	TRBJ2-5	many	TGTGCCAGCAGTTTCACAACTAGCGTGGGGCGGGAGACCCAGTACTTC	CASSFTTSVGRETQYF
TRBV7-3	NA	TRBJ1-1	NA	TGTGCCAGCAGCTCCGCACTCGGGGCAGGAGGGGGGACTGAAGCTTTCTTT	CASSSALGAGGGTEAFF
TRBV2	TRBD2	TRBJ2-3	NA	TGTGCCAGCGAGCGGGGCTCTAGCACAGATACGCAGTATTTT	CASERGSSTDTQYF
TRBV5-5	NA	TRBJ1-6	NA	TGTGCCAGCAGCTTCGCGACAGGCAACAATTCACCCCTCCACTTT	CASSFATGNNSPLHF
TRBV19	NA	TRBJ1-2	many	TGTGCCAGTAGTTCCCGAGGGAGTAAGGGGCTTAACTATGGCTACACCTTC	CASSSRGSKGLNYGYTF
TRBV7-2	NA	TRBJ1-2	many	TGTGCCAGCAGCTTCCCCGGGGGCTGGAACTATGGCTACACCTTC	CASSFPGGWNYGYTF
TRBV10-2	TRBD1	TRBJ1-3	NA	TGCGCCAGCAGTGTCGACAGGGGCTCTGGAAACACCATATATTTT	CASSVDRGSGNTIYF
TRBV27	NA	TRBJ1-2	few	TGTGCCAGCAGTTTAACAGGGAATGTAGACTATGGCTACACCTTC	CASSLTGNVDYGYTF
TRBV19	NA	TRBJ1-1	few	TGTGCCAGTAGTATCCTTCCGGGAAGCACTGAAGCTTTCTTT	CASSILPGSTEAFF
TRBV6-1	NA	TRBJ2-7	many	TGTGCCAGCAGTGCGACAGCTACCTACGAGCAGTACTTC	CASSATATYEQYF
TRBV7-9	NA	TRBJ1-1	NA	TGTGCCAGCAGCTTAGGGGGAAGGGCCAAGCGCGCTGAAGCTTTCTTT	CASSLGGRAKRAEAFF